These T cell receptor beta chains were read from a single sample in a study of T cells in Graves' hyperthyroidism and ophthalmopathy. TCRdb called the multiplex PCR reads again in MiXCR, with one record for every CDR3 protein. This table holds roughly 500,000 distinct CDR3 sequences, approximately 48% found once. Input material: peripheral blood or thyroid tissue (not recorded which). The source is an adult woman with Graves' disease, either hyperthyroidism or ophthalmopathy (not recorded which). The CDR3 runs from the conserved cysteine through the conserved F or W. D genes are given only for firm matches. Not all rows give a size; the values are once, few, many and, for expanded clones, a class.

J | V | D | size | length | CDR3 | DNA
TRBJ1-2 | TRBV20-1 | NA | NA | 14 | CSASLQGEKGGYTF | TGCAGTGCTAGCCTGCAGGGCGAGAAGGGCGGCTACACCTTC
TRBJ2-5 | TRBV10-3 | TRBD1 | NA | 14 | CAIRSGRGRETQYF | TGTGCCATCAGGTCCGGCAGGGGGCGAGAGACCCAGTACTTC
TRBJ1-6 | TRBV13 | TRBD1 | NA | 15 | CASSFSTGRHSPLHF | TGTGCCAGCAGCTTCTCGACAGGGCGTCATTCACCCCTCCACTTT
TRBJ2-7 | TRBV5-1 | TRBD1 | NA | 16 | CASSFSSGGFSYEQYF | TGCGCCAGCAGCTTTTCCTCAGGGGGATTCTCCTACGAGCAGTACTTC
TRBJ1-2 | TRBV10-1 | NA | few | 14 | CASSGTTGTYGYTF | TGCGCCAGCAGTGGGACAACAGGGACCTATGGCTACACCTTC
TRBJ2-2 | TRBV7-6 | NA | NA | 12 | CASSFITGELFF | TGTGCCAGCAGTTTCATTACCGGGGAGCTGTTTTTT
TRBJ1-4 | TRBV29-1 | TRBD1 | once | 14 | CSVTGATMREKLFF | TGCAGCGTGACAGGGGCCACAATGCGTGAAAAACTGTTTTTT
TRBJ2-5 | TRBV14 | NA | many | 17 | CASSQDRGGGRMETQYF | TGTGCCAGCAGCCAAGATCGAGGTGGTGGCAGGATGGAGACCCAGTACTTC
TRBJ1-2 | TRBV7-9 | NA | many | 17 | CASSLAWAAGVSGGYTF | TGTGCCAGCAGCTTAGCGTGGGCAGCCGGAGTTTCAGGGGGCTACACCTTC
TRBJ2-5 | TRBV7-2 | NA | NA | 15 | CASSLAGVLLETQYF | TGTGCCAGCAGCTTAGCAGGGGTTCTGCTAGAGACCCAGTACTTC
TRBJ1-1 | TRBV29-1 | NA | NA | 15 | CSVEGGDGGPLSAFF | TGCAGCGTTGAAGGGGGCGATGGGGGACCACTCTCTGCTTTCTTT
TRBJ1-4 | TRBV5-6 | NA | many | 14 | CASSFPRGSEKLFF | TGTGCCAGCAGCTTCCCCAGGGGTAGTGAAAAACTGTTTTTT
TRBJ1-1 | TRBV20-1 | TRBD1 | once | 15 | CSARDLRTGNTEAFF | TGCAGTGCTAGAGATCTGAGGACAGGGAACACTGAAGCTTTCTTT
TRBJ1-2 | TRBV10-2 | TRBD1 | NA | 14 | CASSQLRQGSSYTF | TGCGCCAGCAGCCAGCTGAGACAGGGTTCTAGCTACACCTTC
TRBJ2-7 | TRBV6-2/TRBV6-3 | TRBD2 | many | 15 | CASSYTAGAVYEQYF | TGTGCCAGCAGTTATACGGCGGGAGCAGTATACGAGCAGTACTTC
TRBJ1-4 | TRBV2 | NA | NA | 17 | CASSFRFGRATNEKLFF | TGTGCCAGCAGTTTCCGATTCGGACGTGCAACTAATGAAAAACTGTTTTTT
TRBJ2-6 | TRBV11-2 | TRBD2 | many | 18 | CASSLEVGRAAGANVLTF | TGTGCCAGCAGCTTAGAGGTCGGGAGGGCTGCCGGGGCCAACGTCCTGACTTTC